This entry describes one T cell receptor (beta chain). Antigen: not known. Time point denoted: cycle 4 day 1 (C4D1), after more than five weeks of nivolumab. Autologous stem cell transplantation was followed by relapse in every patient, and brentuximab vedotin exposure varied. This sample is part of a study of PD-1 blockade in classical Hodgkin lymphoma. Study-wide points: It was CD4+ TCR diversity, not CD8+, that rose significantly by C4D1. Complete responders entered with baseline diversity on par with newly diagnosed patients, the results showed. What drove the repertoire differences, possibly disease activity or prior therapy, has not been defined.

Germline CDR1 is SEHNR and CDR2 is FQNEAQ (reference sequence). The CDR3 is 14 residues long. With 2 bases removed from V and 3 bases from J, the gap between germline ends came to 10 bases. The method was immunoSEQ multiplex PCR; TCRdb's version includes in-frame clones alone and lacks a portion of them. Of some 19,000 clones detected, 70% to 90% appear once; the ten largest clones hold roughly a fifth. The chain couples TRBV7-9 to TRBJ1-1; maybe TRBD1 (6 bases). This TCR came from a human donor with classical Hodgkin lymphoma. The material sequenced was peripheral blood mononuclear cells (PBMCs), taken before the fourth cycle of nivolumab. CDR3 loop: CASSLRDKYTEAFF. DNA of the CDR3: TGTGCCAGCAGCTTAAGGGACAAGTACACTGAAGCTTTCTTT. Together with reference TRBV7-9 and TRBJ1-1, the CDR3 gives the full variable domain: DTGVSQNPRHKITKRGQNVTFRCDPISEHNRLYWYRQTLGQGPEFLTYFQNEAQLEKSRLLSDRFSAERPKGSFSTLEIQRTEQGDSAMYLCASSLRDKYTEAFFGQGTRLTVV.